A selection of T cell receptor beta chains follows, all from one sample in a study of T cells in Graves' hyperthyroidism and ophthalmopathy. TCRdb fed the multiplex PCR reads into MiXCR, producing one record per CDR3 protein. The data hold approximately 560,000 distinct CDR3 sequences, with less than 20% observed a single time. The sequenced sample was blood. Source of these receptors: a woman in her thirties with Graves' hyperthyroidism. Each CDR3 is given with its conserved first and last residue. D genes are given only for firm matches. Some rows have no size entry. The others give once, few or many, or a class for an expanded clone.

d_call	v_call	clone_size	j_call	cdr3_aa
.	TRBV4-2	.	TRBJ2-1	CASSQDSGPGVGNEQFF
.	TRBV27	few	TRBJ2-3	CATTSITDTRYF
TRBD2	TRBV11-1	many	TRBJ2-3	CASSLTSGSADTQYF
TRBD1	TRBV3-1	many	TRBJ1-2	CASSQDALGTGDFGYTF
.	TRBV12-3/TRBV12-4	many	TRBJ2-3	CASGLGADTQYF
.	TRBV6-1	many	TRBJ1-2	CASSERANYGYTF
TRBD2	TRBV30	.	TRBJ2-7	CAWSPSRGILSSYEQYF
.	TRBV5-1	many	TRBJ2-7	CASSLELAYEQYF
.	TRBV2	many	TRBJ1-4	CARQRRRGNEKLFF
.	TRBV20-1	many	TRBJ1-5	CSAGDGWNQPQHF
.	TRBV6-1	few	TRBJ1-5	CASSDGTNQPQHF
.	TRBV6-6	many	TRBJ2-3	CASSYVLTSSDTQYF
TRBD2	TRBV3-1	.	TRBJ2-5	CASSRPGGAEETQYF
.	TRBV27	many	TRBJ2-1	CASQGGYNEQFF
TRBD2	TRBV27	few	TRBJ2-7	CASSPRLAGRYEQYF
TRBD2	TRBV6-1	many	TRBJ2-5	CASSYGGRSRLAVQETQYF
TRBD2	TRBV7-8	many	TRBJ2-1	CASSLSGPGGPLPGLATYNEQFF
TRBD2	TRBV28	many	TRBJ2-5	CASRRLAGTQYF
TRBD1	TRBV12-3/TRBV12-4	.	TRBJ2-1	CASRPGQGYEQFF
TRBD2	TRBV27	many	TRBJ2-1	CATKAGGAYNEQFF
.	TRBV5-8	many	TRBJ1-1	CASSLAGGPEAFF
.	TRBV7-3	few	TRBJ2-2	CASSVQGGRTGELFF
TRBD2	TRBV15	few	TRBJ2-1	CATSRARTSANNEQFF
.	TRBV6-1	few	TRBJ2-7	CASSFLGLAGDEQYF
TRBD1	TRBV28	many	TRBJ2-7	CASSLPGQDYEQYF
.	TRBV2	many	TRBJ1-4	CASSYSVTTNEKLFF
.	TRBV11-3	many	TRBJ2-1	CASSLQTGAEQFF
.	TRBV20-1	many	TRBJ2-5	CSAKGSGETQYF
.	TRBV19	.	TRBJ2-7	CASPPGGLRAVEGTEQYF
.	TRBV7-2	many	TRBJ1-3	CASSSDSSLGRTIYF
.	TRBV30	few	TRBJ2-5	CAWTRGKETQYF
TRBD2	TRBV12-3/TRBV12-4	many	TRBJ2-5	CASSSGQREPGQTQYF
TRBD2	TRBV28	many	TRBJ2-5	CASSLWSGGRRQETQYF
.	TRBV14	few	TRBJ1-2	CAPRRYGYTF
.	TRBV20-1	.	TRBJ1-5	CSARRGLGNQPQHF
TRBD1	TRBV15	many	TRBJ2-5	CATSRDGRTGVVETQYF
TRBD2	TRBV5-6	few	TRBJ2-7	CASSFFRGAGGQEQYF
.	TRBV29-1	many	TRBJ2-1	CSVALSSYNEQFF
.	TRBV10-3	few	TRBJ1-6	CAISEEKLMGNSPLHF
TRBD1	TRBV20-1	few	TRBJ1-3	CSAREITGGLGNTIYF
.	TRBV7-2	many	TRBJ1-2	CASSIRTDYGYTF
.	TRBV6-1	many	TRBJ2-7	CASSGGLFSYEQYF
.	TRBV28	many	TRBJ2-1	CASQGGEQFF
TRBD1	TRBV5-1	many	TRBJ2-3	CASSLAPYFDRGSTDTQYF
TRBD2	TRBV7-9	many	TRBJ2-3	CASSQTSGVTDTQYF